The source of this TCR beta chain is a study of control samples from healthy donors and cancer patients. Libraries were prepared by immunoSEQ multiplex PCR; TCRdb keeps only in-frame clonotypes and omits some of them. The repertoire holds 120,000 to 150,000 clones, 80% to 95% seen once, with about 11% in the top ten. Sequenced input: blood. The clonotype was recovered from a man aged 30-40 years in good health.

The DNA for the CDR3 is TGCAGCGTTGGACAGGGCAATAATTCACCCCTCCACTTT. Protein sequence: CSVGQGNNSPLHF. The chain has TRBV29-1 and TRBJ1-6; 7 bases agree with TRBD1. V shed 4 bases, J shed 5 bases, and the junction held 2 bases outside the gene matches. The CDR3 totals 13 residues. Per the germline V gene, CDR1 is SQVTM and CDR2 is ANQGSEA.